This T cell receptor (beta chain) originates from a study of CD8 T cells in ankylosing spondylitis. A word on this clonotype: Its antigen is unidentified.

TCRdb called the 5' RACE reads again in MiXCR, with one record for every CDR3 protein. The sample contains roughly 400,000 distinct CDR3 sequences, 20% to 25% of which appear only once. The length of the CDR3 is 16 residues. V trimming: 5 bases; J trimming: 2 bases; junction bases outside the gene matches: 10. Germline loops: CDR1 MDHEN, CDR2 SYDVKM. Points from the study as a whole: Reportedly, significant enrichment of disease-linked clones occurred in matched ankylosing spondylitis synovial fluid. Ankylosing spondylitis blood seemed to carry a telltale TCR beta motif made of roughly 8 highly homologous variants.

The origin of this receptor is a male donor with ankylosing spondylitis. The chain recombines TRBV28 with TRBJ2-5; TRBD1 matches 8 bases. The sequenced material came from blood, either unsorted or a sorted T cell fraction (not recorded which). The CDR3 loop reads CASSISRDRKQETQYF. The CDR3 DNA reads TGTGCCAGCAGTATAAGCAGGGACAGGAAACAAGAGACCCAGTACTTC.